A single sample gave rise to the 24 T cell receptor beta chains below, sequenced in a study of beta chain features in type 1 diabetes. Study findings and constraints: There was a moderate but significant shortening of TCRB CDR3s in all four CD4+ subsets of Type 1 diabetes patients.

The entirety of the isolated RNA underwent reverse transcription, so expressed TCRB transcripts were sequenced. Data came from immunoSEQ multiplex PCR; TCRdb stores just in-frame clones and leaves some out. Among 350,000 to 400,000 clones, roughly 12% were seen once, and the ten largest hold 0.008% to 0.011%. The antigens these receptors bind are not known. Material for sequencing was naive CD4+ T cells from blood. Receptors originate from a woman aged 18-30 years with type 1 diabetes.

V gene TRBV29-1 combines with J gene TRBJ1-3; maybe TRBD1 (5 bases). V lost 6 bases and J lost 1, with 13 bases in between. CDR1 and CDR2 (germline): SQVTM, ANQGSEA. This CDR3 is 14 amino acids long. The CDR3 region has the DNA TGCAGCGTAAGGGGTCGACAATCTGGAAACACCATATATTTT. It translates to CSVRGRQSGNTIYF.

CDR3 DNA: TGTGCCAGCAGCTCGGTTGAGGAGACCCAGTACTTC. Protein product: CASSSVEETQYF. The chain is built from TRBV7-9 and TRBJ2-5; D is ambiguous. The CDR3 runs to 12 residues. Germline-derived CDR1 and CDR2 are SEHNR and FQNEAQ (reference sequence). V lost 4 bases and J lost 5, with 8 bases in between.

The CDR3 region has the DNA TGTGCCAGCAGTCCCCACATCCAAGAGACCCAGTACTTC. Its translation: CASSPHIQETQYF. The chain has TRBV28 and TRBJ2-5, with D uncertain. Germline CDR1 and CDR2: MDHEN and SYDVKM. The CDR3 sequence is 13 residues long. V gave up 5 bases and J gave up 1 base, with 8 bases separating them.

This clone was seen a few times. V usage is TRBV14 and J usage is TRBJ1-1, with no clear D. The CDR3 is 13 amino acids. Trimming left V 2 bases short and J 0 bases short, with 4 bases between. CDR1 is SGHDN and CDR2 is FVKESK in the germline V gene. The CDR3 loop is CASSQQMNTEAFF. CDR3 bases: TGTGCCAGCAGCCAACAGATGAACACTGAAGCTTTCTTT.

This chain connects TRBV30 to TRBJ1-1; 8 positions match TRBD1. This CDR3 is 14 amino acids long. The V segment lost 8 bases and the J segment 5 bases; nucleotides outside the gene matches: 13. The germline V gene has CDR1 GTSNPN and CDR2 SVGIG (reference sequence). For the CDR3, the DNA is TGTGCCACCTCTCTCACAGGGGGGGGGACTGAAGCTTTCTTT. It is translated as CATSLTGGGTEAFF.

The chain carries TRBV7-2 and TRBJ2-4; tentative D call: TRBD2 (5 bases). V was trimmed by 5 bases and J by 5 bases, leaving 13 bases between them. This CDR3 region has 14 residues. Germline loops: CDR1 SGHTA, CDR2 FQGNSA. The CDR3 sequence: CASSPHTAENIQYF. The CDR3 coding sequence is TGTGCCAGCAGCCCTCATACAGCGGAAAACATTCAGTACTTC.

There are a few counts of this clone. This chain joins TRBV4-1 and TRBJ1-2; 10 nucleotides match TRBD1. The CDR3 is 20 residues long. Germline V gene sequence: CDR1 MGHRA, CDR2 YSYEKL. The junction had 18 bases not matched to a gene; V was cut back by 3 bases and J by 2 bases. The CDR3 nucleotides are TGCGCCAGCAGCCACCGAAAAGGGGGAATCGGACAGGGGGGGAACTATGGCTACACCTTC. Translated: CASSHRKGGIGQGGNYGYTF.

The V and J genes are TRBV30 and TRBJ1-5; TRBD1 is a possible D gene (6 bases). V was shortened by 5 bases and J by 11 bases, with 19 bases between the two germline ends. The CDR3 is made up of 13 amino acids. The germline V gene has CDR1 GTSNPN and CDR2 SVGIG (reference sequence). This chain's CDR3 is CAWGTWGRGAQHF. For the CDR3, the DNA is TGTGCCTGGGGAACATGGGGGCGGGGGGCCCAGCATTTT.

This rearrangement joins TRBV5-6 to TRBJ2-1; D perhaps matches TRBD1 (5 bases). This CDR3 comprises 16 residues. V lost 0 bases to trimming and J lost 4 bases, with 14 bases between them. Germline assignment: CDR1 SGHDT and CDR2 YYEEEE. CDR3 nucleotide sequence: TGTGCCAGCAGCTTGGAACATAGGGGATCATACAATGAGCAGTTCTTC. Translation gives CASSLEHRGSYNEQFF.

This clone was counted a few times. This sequence joins TRBV5-6 and TRBJ1-2; perhaps TRBD1 as D (6 bases). Germline assignment: CDR1 SGHDT and CDR2 YYEEEE. This CDR3 contains 14 residues. V was clipped by 4 bases and J by 8 bases, with 18 bases between them. DNA of the CDR3: TGTGCCAGCAGCCCCATTGGGGGGGCCTGGGGCTACACCTTC. This sequence encodes CASSPIGGAWGYTF.

V and J are TRBV30 and TRBJ2-7; tentatively, D is TRBD2 (6 bases). Germline loops: CDR1 GTSNPN, CDR2 SVGIG (reference sequence). The ends were cut back, 3 bases at V and 3 bases at J, with 12 bases in the middle. There are 13 residues in the CDR3. The CDR3 protein is CAWRGAGLYEQYF. CDR3 sequence (DNA): TGTGCCTGGAGAGGTGCGGGACTCTACGAGCAGTACTTC.

The sample holds a few counts of this clone. The chain combines TRBV4-3 with TRBJ1-5; 8 bases align to TRBD1. The V gene end was trimmed by 1 base and the J gene end by 6 bases; junction bases not matched to a gene: 5. In germline, CDR1 is LGHNA, CDR2 YSLEER. This CDR3 region has 15 residues. The DNA of the CDR3 is TGCGCCAGCAGCCAAGGGACAGGGTTTGTTCAGCCCCAGCATTTT. This codes for CASSQGTGFVQPQHF.

This clone was found a few times. V and J are TRBV27 and TRBJ2-1; perhaps TRBD2 as D (6 bases). Germline CDR1 is MNHEY and CDR2 is SMNVEV (reference sequence). Trimming pared 3 bases from V and 6 bases from J, leaving 9 bases between. The CDR3 covers 13 residues. CDR3 in amino acids: CASSLEGFNEQFF. DNA for the CDR3: TGTGCCAGCAGTTTGGAGGGGTTCAATGAGCAGTTCTTC.

This clone was seen only a few times. The V gene is TRBV29-1, the J gene TRBJ1-3; possible D gene TRBD1, 5 bases. Germline lookup yields CDR1 SQVTM and CDR2 ANQGSEA. Trimming took off 3 bases at V and 9 bases at J, with 12 bases between the two ends. The CDR3 loop spans 12 amino acids. The CDR3 spells CSVDQGPGTIYF. The CDR3 nucleotides read TGCAGCGTTGACCAGGGCCCAGGCACCATATATTTT.

J is TRBJ1-5 and V is TRBV7-2; TRBD1 agrees at 7 bases. The CDR3 sequence is 13 residues long. J gave up 5 bases and V 5 bases, and 3 bases lay outside the gene matches. Germline V gene data show CDR1 as SGHTA and CDR2 as FQGNSA. The DNA of the CDR3 is TGTGCCAGCAGCGGACAGGCCTATCAGCCCCAGCATTTT. Residues: CASSGQAYQPQHF.

The rearrangement joins TRBV28 to TRBJ2-4; D is perhaps TRBD2 (6 bases). From germline, CDR1 is MDHEN and CDR2 SYDVKM. The CDR3 covers 13 residues. The V and J ends lost 7 bases and 9 bases respectively, with 16 bases between them. This CDR3 reads CASTLQEGSIQYF. The DNA of the CDR3 is TGTGCCAGCACCCTACAGGAGGGGAGCATTCAGTACTTC. The full variable domain, completed using reference TRBV28 and TRBJ2-4, is DVKVTQSSRYLVKRTGEKVFLECVQDMDHENMFWYRQDPGLGLRLIYFSYDVKMKEKGDIPEGYSVSREKKERFSLILESASTNQTSMYLCASTLQEGSIQYFGAGTRLSVL.

This clone was detected only a few times. The V and J genes are TRBV28 and TRBJ2-1; the D is unclear. The CDR3 totals 14 residues. The V gene's germline CDR1 is MDHEN and CDR2 SYDVKM. The V gene lost 6 bases and the J gene lost 7 bases, with 16 bases spanning the gap. The DNA of the CDR3 is TGTGCCAGCAGACCTAGTTCCTTCGCGAATGAGCAGTTCTTC. Residues: CASRPSSFANEQFF.

This clone was seen at least ten times. The chain has TRBV29-1 and TRBJ2-4, with TRBD1 as a possible D gene (5 bases). Germline loops: CDR1 SQVTM, CDR2 ANQGSEA. The CDR3 is made up of 11 amino acids. Between the trimmed V and J ends, which lost 3 bases and 6 bases, there was a span of 6 bases. For the CDR3, the DNA is TGCAGCGTTGAGCAGGGAAACATTCAGTACTTC. This codes for CSVEQGNIQYF.

The rearrangement links TRBV6-1 to TRBJ2-5, with TRBD1 matching over 7 bases. V lost 6 bases, J lost 5 bases, and 6 bases stayed unmatched. Germline CDR1 MNHNS, CDR2 SASEGT. This CDR3 comprises 13 residues. The CDR3, as DNA: TGTGCCAGCAGCACGACAGGGTTGGAGACCCAGTACTTC. It is translated as CASSTTGLETQYF.

The chain couples TRBV6-4 to TRBJ2-1; 7 nucleotides agree with TRBD2. V trimming: 9 bases; J trimming: 6 bases; junction bases outside the gene matches: 8. The CDR3 runs 13 residues. Germline V lookup: CDR1 MRHNA, CDR2 SNTAGT. The CDR3 DNA sequence: TGTGCCAGTTACCAGCGGGGCCCCAATGAGCAGTTCTTC. Protein: CASYQRGPNEQFF.

The chain uses TRBV29-1 and TRBJ2-1; 8 bases are shared with TRBD1. Trimming took 6 bases from V and 0 from J; bases not matched to a gene: 13. CDR1 and CDR2 from the germline V gene are SQVTM and ANQGSEA. The CDR3 covers 17 residues. CDR3 DNA sequence: TGCAGCGTCCGAGGGGCGACAGGGGACCGCTCCTACAATGAGCAGTTCTTC. It codes for CSVRGATGDRSYNEQFF.

This chain joins TRBV18 and TRBJ2-7, with D perhaps TRBD1 (5 bases). CDR3 size: 15 residues. CDR1 is KGHSH and CDR2 is LQKENI in the germline V gene. V lost 3 bases, J lost 3 bases, and 15 bases lay in between. The CDR3: CASSPLSTVNYEQYF. The CDR3 bases are TGTGCCAGCTCACCGCTTTCGACAGTCAACTACGAGCAGTACTTC.

The chain couples TRBV9 to TRBJ1-1; D gene ambiguous. The germline V gene encodes CDR1 SGDLS and CDR2 YYNGEE. CDR3 length: 15 amino acids. V lost 0 bases to trimming and J lost 1 base, with 10 bases between them. CDR3 nucleotide sequence: TGTGCCAGCAGCGTAGTTCTCCCTTCGAACACTGAAGCTTTCTTT. As protein: CASSVVLPSNTEAFF.

This clone was seen more than once but under ten times. The chain combines TRBV27 with TRBJ2-2, with 10 bases identical to TRBD1. After removal of 10 bases from V and 4 bases from J, the junction contained 3 bases not matched to a gene. The germline V gene encodes CDR1 MNHEY and CDR2 SMNVEV (reference sequence). CDR3 length: 13 residues. The CDR3 coding sequence is TGTGCCATGGGACAGGGGAGCACCGGGGAGCTGTTTTTT. It is translated as CAMGQGSTGELFF.